What follows are 29 T cell receptor beta chains derived from one specimen sequenced in a study of T cells after yellow fever vaccination. TCRdb fed the 5' RACE reads into MiXCR, producing one record per CDR3 protein. The data hold roughly 500,000 distinct CDR3 sequences, with around 21% observed a single time. The sequenced sample was PBMCs, obtained 15 days after the yellow fever booster vaccination. These receptors all stem from a man aged 30-40 years who received the YFV17D yellow fever vaccine.

In its sample, this clonotype was seen a few times. The chain couples TRBV20-1 to TRBJ2-7; 7 bases align to TRBD2. J was trimmed by 4 bases and V by 8 bases; bases with no gene match: 14. The CDR3 totals 14 residues. Germline V gene sequence: CDR1 DFQATT, CDR2 SNEGSKA (reference sequence). CDR3 nucleotides: TGCAGTTACGATATTCCGGGACTATATTACGAGCAGTACTTC. This sequence encodes CSYDIPGLYYEQYF.

This chain links TRBV4-3 with TRBJ1-2; D call uncertain. Trimming removed 0 bases at V and 5 bases at J, with 13 bases between. Looked up from germline, CDR1 is LGHNA and CDR2 is YSLEER. The CDR3 totals 15 residues. CDR3 loop: CASSQDTRMGYGYTF. The CDR3 nucleotides read TGCGCCAGCAGCCAAGATACGAGAATGGGATATGGCTACACCTTC.

This chain links TRBV12-3 or TRBV12-4 with TRBJ2-4, with 9 bases identical to TRBD1. Trimming removed 6 bases from V and 3 bases from J; junction bases left unmatched: 12. The CDR3 runs to 17 residues. The CDR3 DNA reads as TGTGCCAGCAGCCCCCGGACAGGGGTGTTTGGCAAAAACATTCAGTACTTC. Amino acid sequence: CASSPRTGVFGKNIQYF.

The genes are TRBV3-1 and TRBJ2-3, with 11 nucleotides matching TRBD1. Per germline, CDR1 LGHDT and CDR2 YNNKEL (reference sequence). The V segment lost 11 bases and the J segment 4 bases; nucleotides outside the gene matches: 8. CDR3 length equals 14 residues. As DNA, the CDR3 is TGTGCCGCCCGGACGGGACAGGGGGCAGATACGCAGTATTTT. Its protein product is CAARTGQGADTQYF.

V and J are TRBV20-1 and TRBJ1-1, with D hard to call. V was pared by 6 bases and J by 0 bases, with 26 bases between. CDR1 is DFQATT and CDR2 is SNEGSKA in the germline V gene (reference sequence). The CDR3 runs 18 residues. The CDR3 sequence: CSAGRIAGMEIMNTEAFF. The CDR3 DNA reads as TGCAGTGCGGGCCGAATAGCAGGAATGGAGATCATGAACACTGAAGCTTTCTTT.

The chain links TRBV23-1 to TRBJ2-7; TRBD2 agrees at 8 bases. TRBV23-1 is labeled an ORF, and its function is uncertain. This CDR3 is 15 amino acids long. Unmatched junction bases numbered 6, after V lost 3 bases and J lost 2 bases. The CDR3 DNA is TGCGCCAGCAGTCATGTAGCGGGACCCACCTACGAGCAGTACTTC. Amino acid sequence: CASSHVAGPTYEQYF.

With regard to this clonotype: One junction end disagrees with the germline gene, perhaps due to a read error. This chain links TRBV14 with TRBJ2-2, with 7 bases matching TRBD2. Germline CDR1 and CDR2: SGHDN and FVKESK. The CDR3 runs 15 residues. CDR3 sequence: CASSRGLENTGEPFF. CDR3 bases: TGTGCCAGCAGCCGCGGACTAGAGAACACCGGGGAGCCGTTTTTT.

This clonotype came up a few times. The chain combines TRBV3-1 with TRBJ1-1; D is ambiguous. The CDR3 runs to 14 residues. Trimming pared 4 bases from V and 1 base from J, leaving 10 bases between. The germline CDR1 and CDR2 sequences are LGHDT and YNNKEL (reference sequence). This CDR3 is CASSPLPTNTEAFF. CDR3 sequence (DNA): TGTGCCAGCAGCCCCCTTCCAACGAACACTGAAGCTTTCTTT.

This clonotype was counted at least ten times. The chain uses TRBV20-1 and TRBJ2-3; 7 bases agree with TRBD2. Germline V CDR1 and CDR2: DFQATT, SNEGSKA (reference sequence). Germline trimming cut 1 base from V and 4 bases from J; bases unmatched to any gene: 11. This CDR3 region has 16 residues. The CDR3 is CSARGLRRESADTQYF. The CDR3 nucleotides read TGCAGTGCTAGAGGGTTAAGGCGGGAGAGCGCAGATACGCAGTATTTT.

J is TRBJ2-1 and V is TRBV6-2 or TRBV6-3; 9 bases are a match to TRBD1. Germline-derived CDR1 and CDR2 are MNHEY and SVGEGT. V lost 5 bases, J lost 0 bases, and 5 bases stayed unmatched. The CDR3 sequence is 16 residues long. CDR3 nucleotide sequence: TGTGCCAGCAGTCGCCCGGACAGGGGCTCCTACAATGAGCAGTTCTTC. Translating gives CASSRPDRGSYNEQFF.

The table lists this clonotype with a few counts. The chain employs TRBV3-1 and TRBJ2-1, with 7 positions matching TRBD2. The CDR3 totals 14 residues. J lost 5 bases, V lost 4 bases, and 5 bases had no gene match. Germline V gene lookup returns CDR1 LGHDT and CDR2 YNNKEL (reference sequence). The DNA for the CDR3 is TGTGCCAGCAGCCCCTTCGCGGGAGACAATGAGCAGTTCTTC. This encodes CASSPFAGDNEQFF.

This clonotype has only a few counts. The chain employs TRBV12-3 or TRBV12-4 and TRBJ2-1; D not resolved. The V end lost 4 bases, the J end lost 5 bases, and 12 bases lay between the germline ends. CDR3 size: 14 residues. The CDR3 loop reads CASSWMAEDNEQFF. The CDR3 DNA sequence: TGTGCCAGCAGTTGGATGGCTGAAGACAATGAGCAGTTCTTC.

This clonotype was recorded a few times. The chain combines TRBV7-9 with TRBJ2-1; TRBD2 is a possible D gene (5 bases). Trimming took off 5 bases at V and 6 bases at J, with 17 bases between the two ends. There are 15 residues in the CDR3. CDR1 is SEHNR, CDR2 FQNEAQ, per germline (reference sequence). The CDR3 sequence is CASSPLRDGPNEQFF. The CDR3 DNA is TGTGCCAGCAGCCCCTTACGGGATGGGCCCAATGAGCAGTTCTTC.

This chain connects TRBV13 to TRBJ2-2; D ambiguous. The CDR3 runs to 12 residues. Germline V gene sequence: CDR1 PRHDT, CDR2 FYEKMQ (reference sequence). Trimming took 8 bases from V and 5 from J, leaving 9 bases between them. DNA for the CDR3: TGTGCCAGCCGAAGTATTACCGGGGAGCTGTTTTTT. It specifies CASRSITGELFF.

The sample holds a few counts of this clonotype. This rearrangement joins TRBV7-2 to TRBJ2-7, with D unclear. Per the germline V gene, CDR1 is SGHTA and CDR2 is FQGNSA. The CDR3 runs to 14 residues. The V end was cut by 6 bases, the J end by 1 base, with 13 bases between. CDR3: CASRRIGFSYEQYF. The CDR3, as DNA: TGTGCCAGCAGACGAATAGGCTTTTCCTACGAGCAGTACTTC.

This clonotype showed up just a few times. The chain uses TRBV20-1 and TRBJ2-3; D is uncertain. The germline V and J ends were trimmed by 6 bases and 0 bases, with 19 bases remaining between them. The CDR3 sequence is 16 residues long. The germline V gene has CDR1 DFQATT and CDR2 SNEGSKA (reference sequence). The CDR3 DNA is TGCAGTGCCAACAGCCGAAAAACGGTTAGCACAGATACGCAGTATTTT. Translation gives CSANSRKTVSTDTQYF.

This clonotype appeared a few times. This chain connects TRBV5-1 to TRBJ2-7; weak D call: TRBD2 (5 bases). V was cut by 3 bases and J by 2 bases, with 12 bases left in between. This CDR3 contains 14 residues. Germline V gives CDR1 SGHRS, CDR2 YFSETQ. This chain's CDR3 is CASSSHTRTYEQYF. For the CDR3, the DNA is TGCGCCAGCAGCTCCCATACTAGAACCTACGAGCAGTACTTC.

This clonotype occurred a few times. This sequence joins TRBV5-1 and TRBJ2-1; 9 bases agree with TRBD2. J lost 5 bases, V lost 5 bases, and 5 bases had no gene match. The CDR3 consists of 14 residues. From germline, CDR1 is SGHRS and CDR2 YFSETQ. CDR3 amino acids: CASRGGRVDNEQFF. DNA for the CDR3: TGCGCCAGCAGGGGCGGGAGGGTCGACAATGAGCAGTTCTTC.

This clonotype was counted a few times. The chain couples TRBV20-1 to TRBJ2-2; 12 bases are a match to TRBD2. Germline V gives CDR1 DFQATT, CDR2 SNEGSKA (reference sequence). This CDR3 spans 13 amino acids. Germline trimming cut 6 bases from V and 9 bases from J; bases unmatched to any gene: 5. The CDR3 protein is CSAPGLAGRELFF. CDR3 in DNA: TGCAGTGCCCCGGGACTAGCGGGTCGGGAGCTGTTTTTT.

The V call is TRBV12-3 or TRBV12-4, the J call TRBJ2-1; 7 bases map to TRBD2. V lost 3 bases to trimming and J lost 5 bases; unmatched junction nucleotides: 10. This CDR3 is built from 16 residues. The CDR3 sequence is CASSFWWEGPNNEQFF. The CDR3, as DNA: TGTGCCAGCAGTTTCTGGTGGGAGGGCCCGAACAATGAGCAGTTCTTC.

This rearrangement joins TRBV5-1 to TRBJ2-5; a possible D gene is TRBD2 (5 bases). V shed 0 bases and J shed 2 bases, with 17 bases lying between them. This CDR3 is 17 amino acids long. Germline V CDR1 and CDR2: SGHRS, YFSETQ. CDR3 in amino acids: CASSLAVGRGGQETQYF. DNA for the CDR3: TGCGCCAGCAGCTTGGCCGTGGGGAGAGGAGGTCAAGAGACCCAGTACTTC.

The V and J genes are TRBV9 and TRBJ2-3; D might be TRBD2 (6 bases). Germline CDR1 reads SGDLS; CDR2 reads YYNGEE. With 2 bases removed from V and 0 bases from J, the gap between germline ends came to 13 bases. This CDR3 is 16 amino acids long. CDR3 residues: CASSVRRETSTDTQYF. The CDR3 DNA reads TGTGCCAGCAGCGTTCGGAGGGAGACTAGCACAGATACGCAGTATTTT.

This clonotype has just a few counts. The chain is built from TRBV12-3 or TRBV12-4 and TRBJ2-5, with 11 positions matching TRBD2. CDR3 length equals 13 residues. The J segment lost 3 bases and the V segment lost 7 bases, leaving 1 base of the junction unmatched. In DNA form, the CDR3 reads TGTGCCAGCATGACTAGCGGGGAAGAGACCCAGTACTTC. Protein: CASMTSGEETQYF.

This clonotype was counted between two and nine times. The rearrangement links TRBV20-1 to TRBJ2-7; 12 nucleotides align to TRBD1. CDR1 and CDR2 from the germline V gene are DFQATT and SNEGSKA (reference sequence). The CDR3 covers 16 residues. V lost 0 bases and J lost 5; bases outside the gene matches: 8. The CDR3 loop reads CSARDWGQGARNEQYF. The CDR3 DNA follows: TGCAGTGCTAGAGACTGGGGACAGGGGGCAAGGAACGAGCAGTACTTC.

This clonotype has just a few counts. J is TRBJ1-5 and V is TRBV19, with 8 positions matching TRBD1. V trimming: 11 bases; J trimming: 0 bases; junction bases outside the gene matches: 6. From germline, CDR1 is LNHDA and CDR2 SQIVND (reference sequence). This CDR3 comprises 14 residues. This chain's CDR3 is CAARDRLSNQPQHF. The CDR3 DNA reads as TGTGCCGCCCGGGACAGGCTTAGCAATCAGCCCCAGCATTTT.

This clonotype was counted between two and nine times. The chain couples TRBV2 to TRBJ1-2; D gene ambiguous. CDR1 is SNHLY and CDR2 is FYNNEI in the germline V gene. V dropped 7 bases and J dropped 4 bases, with 10 bases sitting between them. The CDR3 is 12 residues long. The CDR3 sequence: CASKALIYGYTF. The CDR3 DNA reads TGTGCCAGCAAAGCACTCATCTATGGCTACACCTTC.

V gene TRBV5-6 combines with J gene TRBJ2-1; possibly TRBD1 or TRBD2 for D (5 bases each). This CDR3 is built from 16 residues. Trimming took 4 bases from V and 2 from J, leaving 16 bases between them. Per germline, CDR1 SGHDT and CDR2 YYEEEE. The CDR3 DNA is TGTGCCAGCAGCCCGTCCGGGACCGGGACCTACAATGAGCAGTTCTTC. It specifies CASSPSGTGTYNEQFF.

This clonotype showed up just a few times. V gene TRBV7-2 combines with J gene TRBJ2-5, with 9 bases fitting TRBD2. Trimming at V came to 2 bases and at J to 2 bases, leaving 6 bases not matched to a gene. The germline gives CDR1 SGHTA, CDR2 FQGNSA. The CDR3 length is 16 residues. This CDR3 reads CASSLSPAGGQETQYF. The CDR3, as DNA: TGTGCCAGCAGCTTAAGCCCAGCGGGAGGACAAGAGACCCAGTACTTC.

The V call is TRBV5-6, the J call TRBJ1-6, with a weak D call TRBD1 (5 bases). Between the trimmed V and J ends, which lost 1 base and 9 bases, there was a span of 17 bases. The CDR3 covers 16 residues. Per the germline V gene, CDR1 is SGHDT and CDR2 is YYEEEE. The CDR3: CASSLPPGRDSSPLHF. The CDR3 region has the DNA TGTGCCAGCAGCTTGCCACCCGGCAGGGACTCTTCACCCCTCCACTTT.